These T cell receptor beta chains were read from a single sample in a study of shared clonotypes between healthy human individuals. The protocol was immunoSEQ multiplex PCR, while the TCRdb copy is restricted to in-frame clones and leaves out a portion. The sample carries about 1.5 million clones, roughly 97% recorded once. Sequencing was carried out using naive CD4+ T cells sorted from blood. The receptors derive from a man between 25 and 39 years old in good health. Each CDR3 is given with its conserved first and last residue. The order of the fields is V gene, J gene, clone size, D gene, CDR3 DNA, CDR3 protein. A D gene is named only where the DNA matches it firmly. Clone sizes are given selectively: once, few, many, or a class where the clone is expanded.

V: TRBV6-1
J: TRBJ2-1
size: -
D: -
DNA: TGTGCCAGCAGACTTTGGAAAACTTACAATGAGCAGTTCTTC
CDR3: CASRLWKTYNEQFF

V: TRBV2
J: TRBJ1-5
size: -
D: -
DNA: TGTGCCAGCAGTATGGCGGATCAGCCCCAGCATTTT
CDR3: CASSMADQPQHF

V: TRBV29-1
J: TRBJ1-4
size: -
D: TRBD1
DNA: TGCAGCGTCACATCGGGACAGGGTAATGAAAAACTGTTTTTT
CDR3: CSVTSGQGNEKLFF

V: TRBV11-2
J: TRBJ2-7
size: -
D: -
DNA: TGTGCCAGCAGCTATTTTTCCTACGAGCAGTACTTC
CDR3: CASSYFSYEQYF

V: TRBV7-9
J: TRBJ1-5
size: -
D: TRBD1
DNA: TGTGCCAGCAGCCCGGGGGGACAGGGTCAGCCCCAGCATTTT
CDR3: CASSPGGQGQPQHF

V: TRBV6-5
J: TRBJ2-5
size: once
D: TRBD1
DNA: TGTGCCAGCAGTTACTCGGGACAGGGGCAGGAGACCCAGTACTTC
CDR3: CASSYSGQGQETQYF

V: TRBV27
J: TRBJ2-7
size: -
D: TRBD2
DNA: TGTGCCAGCAGTTCCCTGACTAGCGGGAAACCCTACGAGCAGTACTTC
CDR3: CASSSLTSGKPYEQYF

V: TRBV5-6
J: TRBJ1-4
size: -
D: TRBD1
DNA: TGTGCCAGCAGCTCCATCGGACAGGGAGAGAGAACTAATGAAAAACTGTTTTTT
CDR3: CASSSIGQGERTNEKLFF

V: TRBV5-4
J: TRBJ2-7
size: -
D: -
DNA: TGTGCCAGCAGCTCCCTAGGAGGGGGCCGCTCCTACGAGCAGTACTTC
CDR3: CASSSLGGGRSYEQYF

V: TRBV18
J: TRBJ1-5
size: -
D: -
DNA: TGTGCCAGCTCACCCGGTGCAGTAGGGGCGAATAGCAATCAGCCCCAGCATTTT
CDR3: CASSPGAVGANSNQPQHF

V: TRBV5-1
J: TRBJ2-5
size: -
D: -
DNA: TGCGCCAGCAGCTTTTATTTACAAGAGACCCAGTACTTC
CDR3: CASSFYLQETQYF

V: TRBV28
J: TRBJ1-1
size: once
D: -
DNA: TGTGCCAGCAGTTCTTCCAGAGCCCCGGACACTGAAGCTTTCTTT
CDR3: CASSSSRAPDTEAFF

V: TRBV6-5
J: TRBJ2-1
size: -
D: TRBD1
DNA: TGTGCCAGCACACAGGGGATTTCCTACAATGAGCAGTTCTTC
CDR3: CASTQGISYNEQFF

V: TRBV6-5
J: TRBJ1-2
size: -
D: TRBD1
DNA: TGTGCCAGCAGTTGGGGGACAGACCTTAACTATGGCTACACCTTC
CDR3: CASSWGTDLNYGYTF

V: TRBV5-8
J: TRBJ2-7
size: -
D: TRBD1
DNA: TGTGCCAGCAGCCACAGGGGGTATTCAGGTTACGAGCAGTACTTC
CDR3: CASSHRGYSGYEQYF

V: TRBV6-1
J: TRBJ2-5
size: -
D: -
DNA: TGTGCCACCTCGACAGAGTACCAAGAGACCCAGTACTTC
CDR3: CATSTEYQETQYF

V: TRBV5-1
J: TRBJ2-5
size: once
D: -
DNA: TGCGCCAGCAGCTTGGTCCCTTTAGTAGAGACCCAGTACTTC
CDR3: CASSLVPLVETQYF

V: TRBV5-1
J: TRBJ2-3
size: -
D: -
DNA: TGCGCCAGCAGCTTGGTGGGCGGGATCACAGATACGCAGTTTTTT
CDR3: CASSLVGGITDTQFF

V: TRBV7-3
J: TRBJ2-5
size: -
D: -
DNA: TGTGCCAGCAGCTTAGGTTTTGGGGCTCAAGAGACCCAGTACTTC
CDR3: CASSLGFGAQETQYF

V: TRBV7-6
J: TRBJ1-1
size: -
D: TRBD1
DNA: TGTGCCAGCAGACGAACAGGGGGCCAGGGTTGGAACACTGAAGCTTTCTTT
CDR3: CASRRTGGQGWNTEAFF

V: TRBV18
J: TRBJ1-4
size: -
D: TRBD1
DNA: TGTGCCAGCTCACCGTTGACAGGGAATTCGGCAACTAATGAAAAACTGTTTTTT
CDR3: CASSPLTGNSATNEKLFF

V: TRBV19
J: TRBJ2-6
size: once
D: -
DNA: TGTGCCAGTAGTATAACGGGGACTGGGGCCAACGTCCTGACTTTC
CDR3: CASSITGTGANVLTF

V: TRBV29-1
J: TRBJ2-1
size: -
D: -
DNA: TGCAGCGTTCAAAAGGGAACGAATGAGCAGTTCTTC
CDR3: CSVQKGTNEQFF

V: TRBV4-3
J: TRBJ2-7
size: -
D: TRBD1
DNA: TGCGCCAGCAGCCAAGGGGGGGACAGGGTTGCCTACGAGCAGTACTTC
CDR3: CASSQGGDRVAYEQYF

V: TRBV5-4
J: TRBJ1-5
size: once
D: -
DNA: TGTGCCAGCAGCTTGACAGGTTCAAATCAGCCCCAGCATTTT
CDR3: CASSLTGSNQPQHF

V: TRBV9
J: TRBJ1-2
size: few
D: -
DNA: TGTGCCAGCAGCGCGAATCCCGGAGAGAGGATGGGCTACACCTTC
CDR3: CASSANPGERMGYTF

V: TRBV19
J: TRBJ2-1
size: once
D: TRBD2
DNA: TGTGCCAGTAGTATAGACTCACTAGCGGCTGTACACTATGAGCAGTTCTTC
CDR3: CASSIDSLAAVHYEQFF

V: TRBV28
J: TRBJ2-7
size: -
D: TRBD2
DNA: TGTGCCAGCAGTTTACCTAGCGGCGGGGGTCGCGAGCAGTACTTC
CDR3: CASSLPSGGGREQYF

V: TRBV5-1
J: TRBJ2-7
size: -
D: -
DNA: TGCGCCAGCAGCTTGCACAGCTCCTACGAGCAGTACTTC
CDR3: CASSLHSSYEQYF

V: TRBV10-1
J: TRBJ2-5
size: -
D: TRBD2
DNA: TGCGCCAGCAGTGCGGGACTAGCGGGAGGAGAGACCCAGTACTTC
CDR3: CASSAGLAGGETQYF

V: TRBV6-1
J: TRBJ2-1
size: -
D: -
DNA: TGTGCCAGCAGTGAAGTATGGCAGGACAATGAGCAGTTCTTC
CDR3: CASSEVWQDNEQFF

V: TRBV10-3
J: TRBJ2-5
size: -
D: -
DNA: TGTGCCATCAGTGAATCCAGGGGGGTGGACACCATCCAAGAGACCCAGTACTTC
CDR3: CAISESRGVDTIQETQYF

V: TRBV6-5
J: TRBJ2-3
size: -
D: -
DNA: TGTGCCAGCACACGGGTTAGCACAGATACGCAGTATTTT
CDR3: CASTRVSTDTQYF

V: TRBV7-6
J: TRBJ2-7
size: -
D: TRBD2
DNA: TGTGCCAGCAGCCCTCGGACTAGCGGGAGTTTGTTCTACGAGCAGTACTTC
CDR3: CASSPRTSGSLFYEQYF

V: TRBV6-5
J: TRBJ1-5
size: -
D: -
DNA: TGTGCCAGCAGATATACTCACGACGGGAATCAGCCCCAGCATTTT
CDR3: CASRYTHDGNQPQHF